The 21 T cell receptor beta chains reported below all come from one sample, sequenced in a study of T cell repertoires in cytomegalovirus infection. TCRdb reanalysed the reads using MiXCR and keeps one entry per CDR3 protein. The sample contains 150,000 to 160,000 distinct CDR3 sequences, 23% of which appear only once. The specimen was PBMCs. The receptors here all came from a human donor in good health (CMV status not recorded). Some clones in this sample may be carry-over from other donors' samples.

This clonotype appeared many times. V and J are TRBV29-1 and TRBJ1-1; the D is unclear. V was shortened by 4 bases and J by 3 bases, with 15 bases between the two germline ends. The CDR3 length is 14 residues. The germline CDR1 and CDR2 sequences are SQVTM and ANQGSEA. The CDR3 loop is CSVAETSWDTEAFF. DNA of the CDR3: TGCAGCGTTGCCGAGACGTCTTGGGACACTGAAGCTTTCTTT.

The chain links TRBV6-6 to TRBJ2-3; 8 positions agree with TRBD2. After removal of 7 bases from V and 0 bases from J, the junction contained 6 bases not matched to a gene. The CDR3 consists of 15 residues. CDR1 is MNHNY and CDR2 is SVGAGI in the germline V gene (reference sequence). The CDR3 nucleotides are TGTGCCAGCATCCTTAGCGGGGCTAGCACAGATACGCAGTATTTT. Its protein is CASILSGASTDTQYF.

Only a few counts were recorded for this clonotype. The chain combines TRBV2 with TRBJ1-2; TRBD1 is a possible D gene (6 bases). CDR3 size: 14 residues. Trimming cost V 1 base and J 5 bases, with 11 bases left between them. CDR1 is SNHLY, CDR2 FYNNEI, per germline. The CDR3 nucleotides are TGTGCCAGCAGTGAAGAGGGGAGGGGGTATGGCTACACCTTC. Residues: CASSEEGRGYGYTF. The full variable domain, its missing parts supplied by reference TRBV2 and TRBJ1-2, is EPEVTQTPSHQVTQMGQEVILRCVPISNHLYFYWYRQILGQKVEFLVSFYNNEISEKSEIFDDQFSVERPDGSNFTLKIRSTKLEDSAMYFCASSEEGRGYGYTFGSGTRLTVV.

The genes are TRBV5-7 and TRBJ1-3; 9 bases agree with TRBD1. TRBV5-7 is an ORF, with its function uncertain. V gave up 3 bases and J gave up 4 bases; unmatched junction bases: 5. The CDR3 runs 15 residues. CDR3 coding DNA: TGTGCCAGCAGCTGTACAGGGGGCAAGGGAAACACCATATATTTT. It specifies CASSCTGGKGNTIYF.

This clonotype was counted a few times. V and J are TRBV19 and TRBJ2-1; the match to TRBD1 covers 7 bases. The V and J ends lost 2 bases and 4 bases, in that order; junction bases with no gene match: 2. Germline CDR1 reads LNHDA; CDR2 reads SQIVND (reference sequence). This CDR3 has 14 residues. The DNA of the CDR3 is TGTGCCAGTAGTATAAGGGACAGTTACAATGAGCAGTTCTTC. Amino acid sequence: CASSIRDSYNEQFF.

This clonotype was seen only a few times. The J gene is TRBJ2-3, the V gene TRBV4-1; possibly TRBD2 for D (5 bases). There are 15 residues in the CDR3. Per the germline V gene, CDR1 is MGHRA and CDR2 is YSYEKL. Trimming removed 1 base at V and 4 bases at J, with 12 bases between. CDR3 nucleotides: TGCGCCAGCAGCCAAGGGACTGCAGGCCCAGATACGCAGTATTTT. Encoded protein: CASSQGTAGPDTQYF.

In this sample, this clonotype turned up many times. The chain joins TRBV5-5 to TRBJ2-2; D gene uncertain. The CDR3 is 17 residues long. Trimming left V 0 bases short and J 0 bases short, with 12 bases between. Germline loops: CDR1 SGHKS, CDR2 YYEKEE (reference sequence). CDR3 in amino acids: CASSLEGYFPNTGELFF. The CDR3 coding sequence is TGTGCCAGCAGCTTGGAAGGGTATTTTCCGAACACCGGGGAGCTGTTTTTT.

The chain joins TRBV5-5 to TRBJ2-3; D is possibly TRBD1 (7 bases). The germline gives CDR1 SGHKS, CDR2 YYEKEE (reference sequence). The V gene lost 4 bases and the J gene lost 3 bases, with 12 bases spanning the gap. The CDR3 spans 14 residues. CDR3 amino acids: CASSPRGRTDTQYF. CDR3 DNA: TGTGCCAGCAGCCCCAGGGGGAGGACAGATACGCAGTATTTT.

The table lists this clonotype with many counts. The chain has TRBV7-6 and TRBJ1-1; D is possibly TRBD1 (5 bases). Germline V gene sequence: CDR1 SGHVS, CDR2 FNYEAQ. V lost 2 bases and J lost 2, with 12 bases in between. CDR3 length: 15 amino acids. The chain's CDR3 is CASSLWAGTNTEAFF. The DNA for the CDR3 is TGTGCCAGCAGCTTATGGGCAGGGACCAACACTGAAGCTTTCTTT.

Ten or more counts support this clonotype. V gene TRBV7-2 combines with J gene TRBJ2-5, with a possible D match to TRBD2 (6 bases). CDR3 length: 15 amino acids. Trimming took 2 bases from V and 1 from J, leaving 11 bases between them. Germline V gives CDR1 SGHTA, CDR2 FQGNSA. In DNA form, the CDR3 reads TGTGCCAGCAGCTTACCCATGGGGGGCCAAGAGACCCAGTACTTC. This translates into CASSLPMGGQETQYF.

This chain joins TRBV7-3 and TRBJ2-4, with D uncertain. V lost 2 bases and J lost 4, with 15 bases in between. The CDR3 is 16 amino acids. Per the germline V gene, CDR1 is SGHTA and CDR2 is FQGTGA. The DNA of the CDR3 is TGTGCCAGCAGCTTAGCGCCGGGTATACAGAAAAACATTCAGTACTTC. As protein: CASSLAPGIQKNIQYF. Variable domain in full (rest from reference TRBV7-3 and TRBJ2-4): GAGVSQTPSNKVTEKGKYVELRCDPISGHTALYWYRQSLGQGPEFLIYFQGTGAADDSGLPNDRFFAVRPEGSVSTLKIQRTERGDSAVYLCASSLAPGIQKNIQYFGAGTRLSVL.

This clonotype was picked up many times. The gene calls are TRBV7-2 and TRBJ2-1; 8 bases fit TRBD2. The CDR3 loop spans 15 amino acids. The germline V gene has CDR1 SGHTA and CDR2 FQGNSA. The J segment lost 2 bases and the V segment lost 5 bases, leaving 5 bases of the junction unmatched. This CDR3 is CASSIPGLAYNEQFF. The DNA for the CDR3 is TGTGCCAGCAGCATACCGGGACTAGCCTACAATGAGCAGTTCTTC. The complete variable domain, with remaining parts taken from reference TRBV7-2 and TRBJ2-1, reads GAGVSQSPSNKVTEKGKDVELRCDPISGHTALYWYRQSLGQGLEFLIYFQGNSAPDKSGLPSDRFSAERTGGSVSTLTIQRTQQEDSAVYLCASSIPGLAYNEQFFGPGTRLTVL.

The chain employs TRBV7-2 and TRBJ2-3, with a weak D call TRBD2 (7 bases). The CDR3 extends over 16 amino acids. Germline loops: CDR1 SGHTA, CDR2 FQGNSA. Trimming removed 3 bases at V and 2 bases at J, with 15 bases between. CDR3 amino acids: CASSFGRGANTDTQYF. The CDR3 nucleotides are TGTGCCAGCAGCTTTGGGAGGGGGGCGAACACAGATACGCAGTATTTT.

The table lists this clonotype with many counts. The chain is built from TRBV6-2 or TRBV6-3 and TRBJ1-5; D not certain. The CDR3 extends over 12 amino acids. Germline V gene sequence: CDR1 MNHEY, CDR2 SVGEGT. The CDR3 sequence: CAGGDPGQPQHF. DNA for the CDR3: TGTGCAGGCGGCGATCCCGGACAGCCCCAGCATTTT.

The chain has TRBV20-1 and TRBJ1-5, with 9 positions matching TRBD1. The J segment lost 15 bases and the V segment lost 0 bases, leaving 15 bases of the junction unmatched. This CDR3 is 15 amino acids long. The germline V gene has CDR1 DFQATT and CDR2 SNEGSKA (reference sequence). The chain's CDR3 is CSARDRGQGLVYPHF. In DNA form, the CDR3 reads TGCAGTGCTAGAGATCGGGGACAGGGCTTGGTATATCCGCATTTT.

This clonotype has a handful of counts. This sequence joins TRBV11-1 and TRBJ2-7; 9 nucleotides match TRBD1. CDR3 length equals 18 residues. From germline, CDR1 is SGHAT and CDR2 FQDESV (reference sequence). V trimming: 5 bases; J trimming: 2 bases; junction bases outside the gene matches: 16. CDR3 in amino acids: CASSLSTAPGTGTYEQYF. The CDR3 nucleotides are TGTGCCAGCAGCCTTAGTACGGCACCCGGGACAGGGACCTACGAGCAGTACTTC.

This clonotype has at least ten counts. The chain joins TRBV7-2 to TRBJ2-2; the match to TRBD2 covers 9 bases. V trimming: 2 bases; J trimming: 5 bases; junction bases outside the gene matches: 21. Germline V lookup: CDR1 SGHTA, CDR2 FQGNSA. The CDR3 loop spans 21 amino acids. The CDR3 coding sequence is TGTGCCAGCAGCTTACCAGTGATCAGGGCGGGGGGGCACCTAAGAACCGGGGAGCTGTTTTTT. It translates to CASSLPVIRAGGHLRTGELFF.

V usage is TRBV5-1 and J usage is TRBJ2-1; TRBD2 matches at 11 bases. The CDR3 runs 19 residues. Trimming removed 1 base from V and 0 bases from J; junction bases left unmatched: 9. Germline V gene sequence: CDR1 SGHRS, CDR2 YFSETQ. CDR3 nucleotides: TGCGCCAGCAGCTTGATAGCGGGAGGGCCTATGAGCTCCTACAATGAGCAGTTCTTC. Amino acid sequence: CASSLIAGGPMSSYNEQFF.

The V gene is TRBV7-2, the J gene TRBJ1-5, with TRBD1 matching over 7 bases. Germline V gives CDR1 SGHTA, CDR2 FQGNSA. There are 20 residues in the CDR3. With 1 base clipped from V and 5 bases from J, the junction kept 20 bases outside the gene matches. CDR3 residues: CASSLGCKGARWGIDQPQHF. The CDR3 nucleotides are TGTGCCAGCAGCTTAGGGTGTAAGGGGGCGCGGTGGGGAATCGATCAGCCCCAGCATTTT.

This sequence joins TRBV6-5 and TRBJ1-1, with TRBD1 matching over 9 bases. Germline V CDR1 and CDR2: MNHEY, SVGAGI. The J segment lost 3 bases and the V segment lost 0 bases, leaving 5 bases of the junction unmatched. This CDR3 comprises 16 residues. Written as DNA, the CDR3 is TGTGCCAGCAGTTACTCGGGGACAGGGATGGACACTGAAGCTTTCTTT. This codes for CASSYSGTGMDTEAFF.

This clonotype has only a few counts. The DNA of the CDR3 is TGTGCCAGCAGCTTAGCGCTCGGACAGGGGGGAAGGTACCAAGAGACCCAGTACTTC. Translation gives CASSLALGQGGRYQETQYF. The chain recombines TRBV7-8 with TRBJ2-5; 10 nucleotides align to TRBD1. Germline CDR1 is SGHVS and CDR2 is FQNEAQ. V dropped 0 bases and J dropped 0; count of bases not matched to a gene: 10. There are 19 residues in the CDR3.